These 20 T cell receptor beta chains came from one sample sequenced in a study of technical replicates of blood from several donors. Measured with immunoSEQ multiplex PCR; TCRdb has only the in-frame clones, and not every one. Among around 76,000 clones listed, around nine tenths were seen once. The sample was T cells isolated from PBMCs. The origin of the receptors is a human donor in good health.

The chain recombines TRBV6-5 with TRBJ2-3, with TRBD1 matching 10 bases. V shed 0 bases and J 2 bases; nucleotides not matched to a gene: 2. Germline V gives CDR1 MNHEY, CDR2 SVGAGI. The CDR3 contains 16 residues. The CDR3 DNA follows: TGTGCCAGCAGTTACTCCGGGACAGGGGACACAGATACGCAGTATTTT. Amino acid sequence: CASSYSGTGDTDTQYF.

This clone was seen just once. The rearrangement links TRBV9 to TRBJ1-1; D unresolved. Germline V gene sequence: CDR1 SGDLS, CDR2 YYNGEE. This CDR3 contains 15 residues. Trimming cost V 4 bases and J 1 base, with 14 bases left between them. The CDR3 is CASSPRPAENTEAFF. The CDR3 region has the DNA TGTGCCAGCAGCCCCCGCCCTGCAGAGAACACTGAAGCTTTCTTT. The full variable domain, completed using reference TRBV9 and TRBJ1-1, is DSGVTQTPKHLITATGQRVTLRCSPRSGDLSVYWYQQSLDQGLQFLIQYYNGEERAKGNILERFSAQQFPDLHSELNLSSLELGDSALYFCASSPRPAENTEAFFGQGTRLTVV.

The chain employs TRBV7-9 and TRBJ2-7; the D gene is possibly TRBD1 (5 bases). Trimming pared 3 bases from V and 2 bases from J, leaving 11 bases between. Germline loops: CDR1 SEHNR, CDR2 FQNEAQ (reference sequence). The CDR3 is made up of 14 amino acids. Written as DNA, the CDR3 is TGTGCCAGCAGCTTGGGGTCAGGGCCCTACGAGCAGTACTTC. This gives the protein CASSLGSGPYEQYF.

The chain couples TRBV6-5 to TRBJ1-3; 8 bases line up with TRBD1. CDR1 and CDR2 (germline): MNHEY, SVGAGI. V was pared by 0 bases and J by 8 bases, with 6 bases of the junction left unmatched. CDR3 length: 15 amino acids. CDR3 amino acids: CASSYSAGGADTIYF. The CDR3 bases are TGTGCCAGCAGTTACTCCGCAGGGGGCGCAGACACCATATATTTT.

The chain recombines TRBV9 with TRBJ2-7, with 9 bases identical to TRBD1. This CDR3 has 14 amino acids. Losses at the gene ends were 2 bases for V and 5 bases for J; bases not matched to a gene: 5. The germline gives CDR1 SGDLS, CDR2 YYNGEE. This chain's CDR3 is CASSVGQGIHEQYF. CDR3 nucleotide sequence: TGTGCCAGCAGCGTGGGACAGGGAATCCACGAGCAGTACTTC.

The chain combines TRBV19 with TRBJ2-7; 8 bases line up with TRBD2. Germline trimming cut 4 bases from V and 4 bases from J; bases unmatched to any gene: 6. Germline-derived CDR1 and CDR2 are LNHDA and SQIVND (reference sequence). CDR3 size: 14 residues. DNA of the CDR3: TGTGCCAGTAGTACAACGGCGGGGGGATACGAGCAGTACTTC. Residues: CASSTTAGGYEQYF.

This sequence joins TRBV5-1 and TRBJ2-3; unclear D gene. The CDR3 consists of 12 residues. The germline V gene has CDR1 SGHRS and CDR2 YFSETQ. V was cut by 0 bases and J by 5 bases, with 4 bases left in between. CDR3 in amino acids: CASSLGGDTQYF. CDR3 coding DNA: TGCGCCAGCAGCTTGGGAGGAGATACGCAGTATTTT.

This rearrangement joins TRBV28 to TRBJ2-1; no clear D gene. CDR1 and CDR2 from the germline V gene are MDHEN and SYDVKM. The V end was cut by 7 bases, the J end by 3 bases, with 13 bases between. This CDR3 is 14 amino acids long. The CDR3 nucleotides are TGTGCCAGCACAACGGTGGTAAACTACAATGAGCAGTTCTTC. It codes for CASTTVVNYNEQFF.

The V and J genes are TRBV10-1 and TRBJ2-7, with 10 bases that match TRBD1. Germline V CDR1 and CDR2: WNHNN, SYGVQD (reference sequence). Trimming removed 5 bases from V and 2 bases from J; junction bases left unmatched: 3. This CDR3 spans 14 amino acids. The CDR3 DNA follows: TGCGCCAGCAGTCCAGGGACAGGGGCCTACGAGCAGTACTTC. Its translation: CASSPGTGAYEQYF.

The CDR3 protein is CASSLAKDTYEQYF. In nucleotides, the CDR3 is TGCGCCAGCAGCTTGGCTAAAGATACCTACGAGCAGTACTTC. This chain uses TRBV5-1 with TRBJ2-7, with D unresolved. Deletions cut 0 bases from V and 2 bases from J, with 9 bases between. The CDR3 runs to 14 residues. Germline V CDR1 and CDR2: SGHRS, YFSETQ.

CDR3 nucleotide sequence: TGTGCCACCAGCAGAGATAGGGACATTATGAACACTGAAGCTTTCTTT. It codes for CATSRDRDIMNTEAFF. The chain combines TRBV15 with TRBJ1-1; maybe TRBD1 (6 bases). V was pared by 0 bases and J by 0 bases, with 11 bases between. The CDR3 length is 16 residues. Germline V gene sequence: CDR1 LNHNV, CDR2 YYDKDF (reference sequence).

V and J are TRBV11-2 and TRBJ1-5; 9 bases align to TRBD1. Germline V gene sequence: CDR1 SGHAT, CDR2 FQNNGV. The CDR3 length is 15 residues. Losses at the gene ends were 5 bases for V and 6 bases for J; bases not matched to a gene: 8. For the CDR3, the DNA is TGTGCCAGCAGCGCGACAGGGGGAGGTAGTCAGCCCCAGCATTTT. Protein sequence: CASSATGGGSQPQHF.

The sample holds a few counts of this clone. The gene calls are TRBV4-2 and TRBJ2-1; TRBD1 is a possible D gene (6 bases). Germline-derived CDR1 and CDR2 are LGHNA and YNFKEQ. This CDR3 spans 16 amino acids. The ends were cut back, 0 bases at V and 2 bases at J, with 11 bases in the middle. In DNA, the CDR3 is TGTGCCAGCAGCCAAGATTCACAGGGCGCCTACAATGAGCAGTTCTTC. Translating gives CASSQDSQGAYNEQFF.

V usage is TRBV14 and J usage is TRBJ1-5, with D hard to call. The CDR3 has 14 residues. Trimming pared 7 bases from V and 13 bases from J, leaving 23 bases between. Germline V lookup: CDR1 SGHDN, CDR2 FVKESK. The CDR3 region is CASNRPGYPTSQHF. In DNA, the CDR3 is TGTGCCAGCAACCGACCAGGTTACCCCACATCGCAGCATTTT.

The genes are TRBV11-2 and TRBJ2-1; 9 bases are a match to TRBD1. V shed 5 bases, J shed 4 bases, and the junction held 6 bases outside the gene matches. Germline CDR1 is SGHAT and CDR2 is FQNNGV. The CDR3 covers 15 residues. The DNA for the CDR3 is TGTGCCAGCAGCGCCGGACAGGGGCAATACAATGAGCAGTTCTTC. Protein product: CASSAGQGQYNEQFF.

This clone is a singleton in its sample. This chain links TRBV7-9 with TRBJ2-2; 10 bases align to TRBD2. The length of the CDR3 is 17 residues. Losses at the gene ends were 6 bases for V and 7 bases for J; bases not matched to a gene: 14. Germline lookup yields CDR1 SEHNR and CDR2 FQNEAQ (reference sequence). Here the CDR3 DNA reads TGTGCCAGCAGGTCCCGAATTGGGACTAGCGTGGTCGGGGAGCTGTTTTTT. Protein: CASRSRIGTSVVGELFF.

The DNA of the CDR3 is TGTGCCAGCACTATAGCGGGGATCGGGGAGCTGTTTTTT. As protein: CASTIAGIGELFF. V is TRBV6-6 and J is TRBJ2-2, with 8 bases lining up with TRBD2. This CDR3 contains 13 residues. Trimming took 7 bases from V and 7 from J; bases not matched to a gene: 5. CDR1 MNHNY and CDR2 SVGAGI come from the germline V gene (reference sequence).

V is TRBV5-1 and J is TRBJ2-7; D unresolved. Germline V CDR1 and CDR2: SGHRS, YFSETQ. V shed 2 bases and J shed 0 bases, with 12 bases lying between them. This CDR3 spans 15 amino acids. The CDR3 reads CASSFSQTGSYEQYF. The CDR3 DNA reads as TGCGCCAGCAGCTTCTCACAGACCGGCTCCTACGAGCAGTACTTC.

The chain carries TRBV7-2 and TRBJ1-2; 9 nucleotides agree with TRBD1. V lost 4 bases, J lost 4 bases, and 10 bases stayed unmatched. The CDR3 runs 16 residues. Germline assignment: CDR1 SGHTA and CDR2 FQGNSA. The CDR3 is CASSYGQGSFFYGYTF. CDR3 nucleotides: TGTGCCAGCAGCTATGGACAGGGGTCCTTTTTCTATGGCTACACCTTC.

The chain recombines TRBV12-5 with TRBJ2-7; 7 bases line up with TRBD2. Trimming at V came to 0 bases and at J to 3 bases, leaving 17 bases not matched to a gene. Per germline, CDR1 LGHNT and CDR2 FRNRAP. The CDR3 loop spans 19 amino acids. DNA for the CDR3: TGTGCTAGTGGTTTGGTACTTTCGGGGGGTCCCCCTACCTTCTACGAGCAGTACTTC. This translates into CASGLVLSGGPPTFYEQYF.